The 14 T cell receptor beta chains in this list originate from one sample, sequenced in a study of CD8+CD57+ T cells in acquired aplastic anemia. It was genomic DNA that served as the template for profiling TCR beta VDJ and CDR3. In TCRdb, the reads were re-called with MiXCR into one record per CDR3 protein. The table lists approximately 190,000 distinct CDR3 sequences, less than 65% of them singletons, with roughly 46% in the top ten. The sequenced sample consisted of sorted CD4+, CD8+, or CD8+CD57+ T cells (not recorded which) from PBMCs. The receptors stem from a human donor with severe aplastic anemia or a healthy control (not recorded which).

This rearrangement joins TRBV24-1 to TRBJ1-5, with a tentative D call TRBD1 (5 bases). The germline gives CDR1 KGHDR, CDR2 SFDVKD. CDR3 length: 13 residues. The V gene lost 9 bases and the J gene lost 1 base, with 9 bases spanning the gap. Here the CDR3 DNA reads TGTGCCACCCAGAGGGACAGCAATCAGCCCCAGCATTTT. Translated, it gives CATQRDSNQPQHF.

The CDR3 coding sequence is TGTGCCAGCAGCCCTAGGACAGGGGGCTATGGCTACACCTTC. Protein sequence: CASSPRTGGYGYTF. This chain links TRBV7-3 with TRBJ1-2; 10 nucleotides line up with TRBD1. Germline CDR1 and CDR2: SGHTA and FQGTGA. After removal of 5 bases from V and 4 bases from J, the junction contained 4 bases not matched to a gene. The CDR3 is made up of 14 amino acids.

The chain recombines TRBV7-2 with TRBJ2-1; 8 bases line up with TRBD1. The trim removed 1 base at V and 7 bases at J, leaving 9 bases unmatched. This CDR3 is 16 amino acids long. CDR1 SGHTA and CDR2 FQGNSA come from the germline V gene. CDR3 region: CASSLGGTGHWNEQFF. CDR3 sequence (DNA): TGTGCCAGCAGCTTAGGGGGGACAGGTCATTGGAATGAGCAGTTCTTC.

The table lists this clonotype with a few counts. The chain links TRBV7-3 to TRBJ2-1, with 14 bases lining up with TRBD2. Germline CDR1 is SGHTA and CDR2 is FQGTGA. The CDR3 is 13 amino acids. With 8 bases clipped from V and 6 bases from J, the junction kept 0 bases outside the gene matches. CDR3 nucleotide sequence: TGTGCCAGCGGGACTAGCGGGGGCAATGAGCAGTTCTTC. Encoded protein: CASGTSGGNEQFF.

This clonotype has a count of ten or more. The gene calls are TRBV3-1 and TRBJ2-3; 8 nucleotides match TRBD1. The germline V gene has CDR1 LGHDT and CDR2 YNNKEL (reference sequence). The V gene end was trimmed by 3 bases and the J gene end by 4 bases; junction bases not matched to a gene: 6. CDR3 length equals 15 residues. CDR3 in amino acids: CASSQQQGGSDTQYF. The CDR3 DNA sequence: TGTGCCAGCAGCCAGCAACAGGGGGGCTCAGATACGCAGTATTTT.

This clonotype came up many times. V and J are TRBV6-6 and TRBJ1-1; no definite D call. The ends were cut back, 6 bases at V and 5 bases at J, with 22 bases in the middle. The CDR3 consists of 16 residues. Germline CDR1 MNHNY, CDR2 SVGAGI (reference sequence). CDR3 sequence reads: CASSQTPRVSSTEAFF. For the CDR3, the DNA is TGTGCCAGCAGCCAGACACCCCGGGTTAGTAGTACTGAAGCTTTCTTT.

This chain joins TRBV5-5 and TRBJ1-1, with D possibly TRBD1 on 5 matching bases. Germline CDR1 and CDR2: SGHKS and YYEKEE (reference sequence). The CDR3 contains 16 residues. Trimming removed 4 bases at V and 4 bases at J, with 20 bases between. The CDR3 bases are TGTGCCAGCAGCCAAGCACCGGGGGTATTGGGCACTGAAGCTTTCTTT. Residues: CASSQAPGVLGTEAFF.

The chain has TRBV2 and TRBJ1-2, with no clear D. Between the trimmed V and J ends, which lost 4 bases and 6 bases, there was a span of 9 bases. The germline V gene has CDR1 SNHLY and CDR2 FYNNEI. The CDR3 runs to 12 residues. The DNA for the CDR3 is TGTGCCAGCAGTGTGTCCGGGGATGGCTACACCTTC. Protein sequence: CASSVSGDGYTF. The complete variable domain, with remaining parts taken from reference TRBV2 and TRBJ1-2, reads EPEVTQTPSHQVTQMGQEVILRCVPISNHLYFYWYRQILGQKVEFLVSFYNNEISEKSEIFDDQFSVERPDGSNFTLKIRSTKLEDSAMYFCASSVSGDGYTFGSGTRLTVV.

A note on this clonotype: This may stem from a read error, because a much larger clone lies one nucleotide away. This chain links TRBV7-4 with TRBJ1-2; D gene unclear. This CDR3 comprises 13 residues. Germline V CDR1 and CDR2: SGHVT, SQSDAQ. The CDR3 DNA is TGTGCCAGCAGCCAAGAGGTAGGATATGGCTGCACCTTC. It codes for CASSQEVGYGCTF.

The genes are TRBV7-2 and TRBJ2-7; D is uncertain. The V end was cut by 5 bases, the J end by 4 bases, with 18 bases between. This CDR3 spans 15 amino acids. Germline loops: CDR1 SGHTA, CDR2 FQGNSA. The CDR3 nucleotides are TGTGCCAGCAGCCTACGATCCGATGAAATTTACGAGCAGTACTTC. This translates into CASSLRSDEIYEQYF.

This clonotype was counted only a few times. The V and J genes are TRBV15 and TRBJ2-7; D is perhaps TRBD1 or TRBD2 (6 bases each). Germline V CDR1 and CDR2: LNHNV, YYDKDF (reference sequence). V was clipped by 5 bases and J by 0 bases, with 11 bases between them. The CDR3 is made up of 14 amino acids. The CDR3 sequence is CATSGGGLSYEQYF. The CDR3 DNA follows: TGTGCCACCAGCGGAGGGGGTCTCTCCTACGAGCAGTACTTC.

This rearrangement joins TRBV24-1 to TRBJ2-7; D gene uncertain. The CDR3 sequence is 13 residues long. The ends were cut back, 4 bases at V and 0 bases at J, with 6 bases in the middle. From germline, CDR1 is KGHDR and CDR2 SFDVKD. The CDR3 sequence: CATSDGGSYEQYF. For the CDR3, the DNA is TGTGCCACCAGTGACGGCGGCTCCTACGAGCAGTACTTC.

To note about this clonotype: A junction boundary mismatches the germline segment, possibly from a read error. The chain employs TRBV6-6 and TRBJ1-4, with a possible D match to TRBD1 (5 bases). The germline V gene encodes CDR1 MNHNY and CDR2 SVGAGI (reference sequence). CDR3 length: 16 amino acids. CDR3 in amino acids: CASSLSFGTTKEKLFF. Here the CDR3 DNA reads TGTGCCAGCAGTTTATCGTTCGGGACTACTAAGGAAAAACTGTTTTTT.

The chain employs TRBV7-6 and TRBJ1-1; D perhaps matches TRBD1 (5 bases). Germline V CDR1 and CDR2: SGHVS, FNYEAQ. This CDR3 region has 13 residues. V shed 5 bases and J shed 4 bases, with 11 bases lying between them. The DNA of the CDR3 is TGTGCCAGCAGCGGGGGTTGGGCCACTGAAGCTTTCTTT. It yields the protein CASSGGWATEAFF.